Below are 22 T cell receptor beta chains sequenced from a single sample in a study of spatial heterogeneity in lung cancer. TCRdb ran MiXCR on the 5' RACE reads and lists one entry per CDR3 protein. The sample gives approximately 3,300 distinct CDR3 sequences, more than 3% of which show up once; more than 15% is in the top ten. Time point reported: sample taken at primary tumor resection. Sequencing used lung tissue, obtained at surgery. These receptors all come from a human donor with early-stage non-small cell lung cancer.

In this sample, this clonotype turned up many times. For a library built for alpha chains, this beta chain is a stray read; little rests on its size. J is TRBJ2-4 and V is TRBV28; TRBD1 aligns across 7 bases. V shed 5 bases, J shed 2 bases, and the junction held 3 bases outside the gene matches. Germline values: CDR1 MDHEN, CDR2 SYDVKM. CDR3 length equals 14 residues. CDR3 loop: CASSGTVPKNIQYF. CDR3 in DNA: TGTGCCAGCAGTGGGACAGTTCCCAAAAACATTCAGTACTTC.

This clonotype is medium-sized in the sample. This beta chain is a stray sequence in a library constructed for alpha chains; its clone size is not meaningful. This rearrangement joins TRBV29-1 to TRBJ2-3; 14 positions match TRBD2. This CDR3 is 16 amino acids long. With V trimmed by 6 bases and J by 3 bases, 8 bases remained unmatched. CDR1 SQVTM and CDR2 ANQGSEA come from the germline V gene. This CDR3 reads CSVTGTSGGGTDTQYF. For the CDR3, the DNA is TGCAGCGTGACCGGGACTAGCGGGGGAGGGACAGATACGCAGTATTTT.

Notes on this clonotype: This beta chain is off target for a library built for alpha chains, so its abundance means little. This sequence joins TRBV28 and TRBJ1-3; possibly TRBD1 for D (6 bases). With 3 bases removed from V and 0 bases from J, the gap between germline ends came to 15 bases. Germline lookup yields CDR1 MDHEN and CDR2 SYDVKM. The CDR3 has 17 residues. The CDR3 here is CASSLGGAPVSGNTIYF. The CDR3 DNA is TGTGCCAGCAGTTTGGGGGGGGCACCCGTCTCTGGAAACACCATATATTTT.

This clonotype is labeled as medium-sized. The library was prepared for alpha chains; this beta chain is a stray read, so its frequency means little. The rearrangement uses TRBV5-1 and TRBJ2-2, with D perhaps TRBD1 or TRBD2 (6 bases each). CDR3 size: 15 residues. The germline V gene has CDR1 SGHRS and CDR2 YFSETQ. Trimming pared 0 bases from V and 4 bases from J, leaving 10 bases between. The CDR3 nucleotides are TGCGCCAGCAGCTTGGCACAGGGAGGCACCGGGGAGCTGTTTTTT. Protein: CASSLAQGGTGELFF.

This clonotype is medium-sized. Within a library made for alpha chains, this beta chain is off target, and its count is uninformative. This rearrangement joins TRBV21-1 to TRBJ1-4. TRBV21-1 is designated a pseudogene. This CDR3 comprises 17 residues. In nucleotides, the CDR3 is TGTGCCAGCAGCAAAGGGGGTGGAAGCGAAACTAATGAAAAACTGTTTTTT. Its translation is CASSKGGGSETNEKLFF.

The sample holds a few counts of this clonotype. Because the library targeted alpha chains, this beta chain is an off-target read whose size means little. This chain links TRBV6-1 with TRBJ2-5; D is uncertain. Germline V gene lookup returns CDR1 MNHNS and CDR2 SASEGT. The CDR3 contains 11 residues. Trimming left V 6 bases short and J 4 bases short, with 6 bases between. The CDR3: CASRDLETQYF. The CDR3 DNA is TGTGCCAGCAGGGATTTAGAGACCCAGTACTTC.

For this clonotype: Since the library was made to target alpha chains, this beta chain is a stray read and its abundance is not meaningful. The chain combines TRBV7-8 with TRBJ2-7; 7 bases match TRBD1. The germline V gene encodes CDR1 SGHVS and CDR2 FQNEAQ. This CDR3 region has 12 residues. The J segment lost 7 bases and the V segment lost 4 bases, leaving 4 bases of the junction unmatched. The CDR3 sequence: CASSSTGSEQYF. CDR3 in DNA: TGTGCCAGCAGCTCGACAGGGTCGGAGCAGTACTTC. Looking up the rest from reference TRBV7-8 and TRBJ2-7 gives the full variable domain: GAGVSQSPRYKVAKRGQDVALRCDPISGHVSLFWYQQALGQGPEFLTYFQNEAQLDKSGLPSDRFFAERPEGSVSTLKIQRTQQEDSAVYLCASSSTGSEQYFGPGTRLTVT.

This clonotype is medium-sized. For a library built for alpha chains, this beta chain is a stray read; little rests on its size. The V call is TRBV12-3 or TRBV12-4, the J call TRBJ2-2; possibly TRBD2 for D (6 bases). V was pared by 6 bases and J by 8 bases, with 16 bases between. The CDR3 runs to 14 residues. The CDR3 reads CASSPARGFGELFF. For the CDR3, the DNA is TGTGCCAGCAGCCCCGCCCGGGGGTTTGGGGAGCTGTTTTTT.

This clonotype ranks as medium-sized. Because the library targeted alpha chains, this beta chain is an off-target read whose size means little. V is TRBV20-1 and J is TRBJ2-5, with a tentative D call TRBD1 (5 bases). Germline CDR1 and CDR2: DFQATT and SNEGSKA (reference sequence). This CDR3 contains 12 residues. Trimming stripped 7 bases from V and 3 bases from J, with 12 bases between. CDR3 loop: CSERGIEETQYF. CDR3 DNA: TGCAGTGAAAGGGGAATTGAAGAGACCCAGTACTTC.

For this clonotype: Since it is a stray read in a library aimed at alpha chains, this beta chain has a size that is not meaningful. V and J are TRBV20-1 and TRBJ2-5, with 12 nucleotides matching TRBD2. The trim removed 3 bases at V and 4 bases at J, leaving 6 bases unmatched. CDR1 and CDR2 (germline): DFQATT, SNEGSKA (reference sequence). The CDR3 has 15 residues. Here the CDR3 reads CSARDLAGGPETQYF. DNA for the CDR3: TGCAGTGCTAGGGATCTAGCGGGGGGGCCAGAGACCCAGTACTTC.

By share, this clonotype counts as large. The library was designed around alpha chains, so this beta chain is a stray read whose abundance carries little weight. J is TRBJ1-1 and V is TRBV9; TRBD1 might be the D (5 bases). V was pared by 6 bases and J by 7 bases, with 13 bases between. The CDR3 contains 12 residues. Germline V gene lookup returns CDR1 SGDLS and CDR2 YYNGEE. The CDR3 sequence: CASTSRQGEAFF. DNA for the CDR3: TGTGCCAGCACCTCTCGGCAGGGTGAAGCTTTCTTT.

This clonotype showed up many times. This beta chain is an off-target read within a library intended for alpha chains, so its frequency means little. J is TRBJ2-2 and V is TRBV18, with 12 nucleotides matching TRBD1. V shed 3 bases, J shed 4 bases, and the junction held 6 bases outside the gene matches. The CDR3 runs to 17 residues. Per germline, CDR1 KGHSH and CDR2 LQKENI. The CDR3 is CASSPGQGAPGTGELFF. The CDR3 DNA is TGTGCCAGCTCACCGGGACAGGGGGCACCCGGCACCGGGGAGCTGTTTTTT.

By proportion, this clonotype is medium-sized. Found in a library prepared for alpha chains, this beta chain is an off-target read, and its abundance has little meaning. The chain is built from TRBV19 and TRBJ1-5, with 7 bases aligning to TRBD1. The CDR3 sequence is 13 residues long. The V gene's germline CDR1 is LNHDA and CDR2 SQIVND (reference sequence). J was trimmed by 7 bases and V by 6 bases; bases with no gene match: 6. For the CDR3, the DNA is TGTGCCAGTAGGGTAGACAGGGAACAGCCCCAGCATTTT. Translated: CASRVDREQPQHF.

In regard to this clonotype: Little can be read into the size of this beta chain, an off-target read in a library designed for alpha chains. This rearrangement joins TRBV6-9 to TRBJ1-5; D gene uncertain. V dropped 4 bases and J dropped 12 bases, with 10 bases sitting between them. The length of the CDR3 is 11 residues. Germline CDR1 MNHGY, CDR2 SVAAGI. This CDR3 is CASSFRHIQHF. CDR3 in DNA: TGTGCCAGCAGTTTTAGGCATATCCAGCATTTT.

As to this clonotype: This beta chain turned up in a library designed for alpha chains; as an off-target read, its abundance says little. The chain carries TRBV30 and TRBJ1-1; no clear D. Germline assignment: CDR1 GTSNPN and CDR2 SVGIG (reference sequence). Trimming removed 2 bases at V and 1 base at J, with 8 bases between. There are 13 residues in the CDR3. The DNA for the CDR3 is TGTGCCTGGAGTCCCTTAGGGAACACTGAAGCTTTCTTT. It encodes CAWSPLGNTEAFF.

This clonotype showed up many times. The library was prepared for alpha chains; this beta chain is a stray read, so its frequency means little. The V gene is TRBV20-1, the J gene TRBJ1-5, with D possibly matching TRBD1 (5 bases). The CDR3 totals 12 residues. Per germline, CDR1 DFQATT and CDR2 SNEGSKA (reference sequence). The CDR3 nucleotides are TGCAGCACGGGGGTTGGCAATCAGCCCCAGCATTTT. Translated, it gives CSTGVGNQPQHF.

Sample share makes this clonotype large. This beta chain turned up in a library designed for alpha chains; as an off-target read, its abundance says little. CDR3 sequence: CSVDGGARANYGYTF. CDR3 DNA sequence: TGCAGCGTTGATGGAGGAGCCAGAGCTAACTATGGCTACACCTTC. The genes are TRBV29-1 and TRBJ1-2; D unclear. The CDR3 runs to 15 residues. Germline CDR1 is SQVTM and CDR2 is ANQGSEA. V dropped 3 bases and J dropped 0 bases, with 14 bases sitting between them.

Within the sample, this clonotype is medium-sized (0.01 to 0.1%). Little can be read into the size of this beta chain, an off-target read in a library designed for alpha chains. The CDR3 region has the DNA TGTGCCAGCAGCGACGAACCCCCGGGACAGGTTATCGAGCAGTACGTC. This gives the protein CASSDEPPGQVIEQYV. The chain joins TRBV9 to TRBJ2-7; 8 bases agree with TRBD1. Unmatched junction bases numbered 14, after V lost 3 bases and J lost 6 bases. Looked up from germline, CDR1 is SGDLS and CDR2 is YYNGEE. The CDR3 consists of 16 residues.

This clonotype was detected a few times. This beta chain is off target for a library built for alpha chains, so its abundance means little. J is TRBJ1-6 and V is TRBV9, with D perhaps TRBD1 (5 bases). Germline V gene lookup returns CDR1 SGDLS and CDR2 YYNGEE. The CDR3 is 15 amino acids. Trimming removed 0 bases from V and 7 bases from J, with 11 bases in between. The CDR3 DNA is TGTGCCAGCAGCGTAGACGGTGGGGGGAATTCACCCCTCCACTTT. This gives the protein CASSVDGGGNSPLHF.

By proportion, this clonotype is medium-sized (0.01 to 0.1%). The size of this beta chain means little, since it is a stray read in a library made for alpha chains. The chain has TRBV12-3 or TRBV12-4 and TRBJ2-3, with D possibly being TRBD2 (5 bases). The CDR3 totals 13 residues. V was shortened by 6 bases and J by 2 bases, with 9 bases between the two germline ends. The chain's CDR3 is CASRAGVTDTQYF. The CDR3 region has the DNA TGTGCCAGCAGAGCCGGGGTCACAGATACGCAGTATTTT.

Turning to this clonotype: This beta chain is a stray read from a library made for alpha chains; its abundance is not meaningful. The genes are TRBV19 and TRBJ1-5; 8 bases fit TRBD1. Germline V gives CDR1 LNHDA, CDR2 SQIVND (reference sequence). The V gene end was trimmed by 6 bases and the J gene end by 6 bases; junction bases not matched to a gene: 10. The CDR3 contains 15 residues. The CDR3 spells CASRPGQGASQPQHF. As DNA, the CDR3 is TGTGCCAGTAGGCCGGGGCAGGGGGCGAGTCAGCCCCAGCATTTT.

By sample fraction, this clonotype is medium-sized. The library was built for alpha chains, so this beta chain is an off-target read and its size means little. The chain recombines TRBV10-3 with TRBJ2-3, with 10 positions matching TRBD2. V lost 2 bases and J lost 7; bases outside the gene matches: 6. Germline assignment: CDR1 ENHRY and CDR2 SYGVKD. The CDR3 loop spans 15 amino acids. The CDR3 spells CAISESNSGGNTQYF. CDR3 nucleotides: TGTGCCATCAGTGAGAGCAATAGCGGGGGGAATACGCAGTATTTT.